In this sample, the clone carrying this T cell receptor (beta chain) turned up many times. This record comes from a study of T-cell reconstitution after alpha-beta-depleted transplantation in children. Unique molecular identifiers were built into the TCRbeta library. TCRdb processed the PCR reads anew with MiXCR; each CDR3 protein has one entry. Of hundreds of thousands of distinct CDR3 sequences listed, around an eighth are singletons. V shed 6 bases and J 5 bases; nucleotides not matched to a gene: 11. The germline V gene has CDR1 SQVTM and CDR2 ANQGSEA. This CDR3 contains 14 residues. This TCR derives from a human donor who donated a stem cell graft to a child with combined immunodeficiency. The V gene is TRBV29-1, the J gene TRBJ2-5, with 8 bases matching TRBD2. This sample comprised PBMCs from the stem cell graft donor, obtained from the stem cell graft. CDR3 region: CSVRLALVRETQYF. In DNA, the CDR3 is TGCAGCGTGAGACTAGCGCTAGTCCGGGAGACCCAGTACTTC.